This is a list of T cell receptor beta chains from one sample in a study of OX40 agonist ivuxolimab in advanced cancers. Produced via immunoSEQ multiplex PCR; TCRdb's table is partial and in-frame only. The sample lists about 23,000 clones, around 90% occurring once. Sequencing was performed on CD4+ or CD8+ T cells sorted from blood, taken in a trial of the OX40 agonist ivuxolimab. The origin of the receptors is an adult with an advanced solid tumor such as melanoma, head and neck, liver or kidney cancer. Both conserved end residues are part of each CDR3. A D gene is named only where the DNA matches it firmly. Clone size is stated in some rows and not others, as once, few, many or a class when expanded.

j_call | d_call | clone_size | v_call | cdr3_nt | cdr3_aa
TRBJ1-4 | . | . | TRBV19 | TGTGCCAGTAGTATCCCGGGCGAGAATGAAAAACTGTTTTTT | CASSIPGENEKLFF
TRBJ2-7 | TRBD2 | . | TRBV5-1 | TGCGCCAGCAGCCCTGGGGGGGACGAGCAGTACTTC | CASSPGGDEQYF
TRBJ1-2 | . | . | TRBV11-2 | TGTGCCAGCAGCTCCAGGGGCAACTATGGCTACACCTTC | CASSSRGNYGYTF
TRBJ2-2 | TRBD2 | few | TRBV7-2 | TGTGCCAGCAGCTTAAATGGCGGGGGGGCCGTCGGGGAGCTGTTTTTT | CASSLNGGGAVGELFF
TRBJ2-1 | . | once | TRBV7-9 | TGTGCCAGCAGCTCGGGTACGCTCCAAAGACCGTACAATGAGCAGTTCTTC | CASSSGTLQRPYNEQFF
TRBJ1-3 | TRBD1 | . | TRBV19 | TGTGCCAGTAGTGTGGGACAGCGAGTATCTGGAAACACCATATATTTT | CASSVGQRVSGNTIYF
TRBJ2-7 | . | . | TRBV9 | TGTGCCAGCAGCGTGGCGGACAGTCCCTACGAGCAGTACTTC | CASSVADSPYEQYF
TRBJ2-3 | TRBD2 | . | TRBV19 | TGTGCCAGTAGCCCGGGGGGAACAGATACGCAGTATTTT | CASSPGGTDTQYF
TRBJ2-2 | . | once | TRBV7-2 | TGTGCCAGCAGCCGAAGAGCGGGTCGGAACACCGGGGAGCTGTTTTTT | CASSRRAGRNTGELFF
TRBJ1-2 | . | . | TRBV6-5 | TGTGCCAGCAAGAAGGGGACGTTCGGCTACACCTTC | CASKKGTFGYTF
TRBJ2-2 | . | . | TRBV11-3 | TGTGCCAGCAGCTTGCCGGGGCTAGCGAGCACCGGGGAGCTGTTTTTT | CASSLPGLASTGELFF
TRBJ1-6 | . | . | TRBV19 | TGTGCCAGTAGTATCATAAGTTTCCAGGGAGGAGGGTCACCCCTCCACTTT | CASSIISFQGGGSPLHF
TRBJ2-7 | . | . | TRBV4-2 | TGTGCCAGCAGCAACAGGCCCTACGAGCAGTACTTC | CASSNRPYEQYF
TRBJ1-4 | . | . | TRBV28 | TGTGCCAGCAGTCCCAATTTGCCCGGGGGGATGAATGAAAAACTGTTTTTT | CASSPNLPGGMNEKLFF
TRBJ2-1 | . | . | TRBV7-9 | TGTGCCAGCAGCGCATACAATGAGCAGTTCTTC | CASSAYNEQFF
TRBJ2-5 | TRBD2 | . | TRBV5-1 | TGCGCCAGCAGCCGCGGGACTAGCGGGGGGGCTACGGAGACCCAGTACTTC | CASSRGTSGGATETQYF
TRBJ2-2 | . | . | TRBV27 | TGTGCCAGCAGATCCTACGATCGCGCGAACACCGGGGAGCTGTTTTTT | CASRSYDRANTGELFF
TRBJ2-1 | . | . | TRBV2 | TGTGCCAGCAGTGAACGACGAGTCAAGCAGAATGAGCAGTTCTTC | CASSERRVKQNEQFF
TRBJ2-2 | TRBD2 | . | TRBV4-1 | TGCGCCAGCAGCCAGGATCTTTTTGGACTAGCGGCGAACACCGGGGAGCTGTTTTTT | CASSQDLFGLAANTGELFF
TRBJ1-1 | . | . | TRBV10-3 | TGTGCCAGCCAGGAGGCCTCGAACACTGAAGCTTTCTTT | CASQEASNTEAFF
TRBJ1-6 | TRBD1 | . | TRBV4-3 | TGCGCCAGCAGCCAGGACCGACAGGGGTGGGCCCTCCACTTT | CASSQDRQGWALHF
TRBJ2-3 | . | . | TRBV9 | TGTGCCAGCAGCCCCCGGCATTCGACAGATACGCAGTATTTT | CASSPRHSTDTQYF
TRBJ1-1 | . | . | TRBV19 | TGTGCCAGTAGTCAACAGATGAACACTGAAGCTTTCTTT | CASSQQMNTEAFF
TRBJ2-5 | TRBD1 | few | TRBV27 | TGTGCCAGCAGTTCCCCCGACAGGGGGGGAGAGACCCAGTACTTC | CASSSPDRGGETQYF
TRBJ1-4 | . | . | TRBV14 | TGTGCCAGCAGCCAAGATTTTGTTGGCGGGGCAGGTGAAAAACTGTTTTTT | CASSQDFVGGAGEKLFF
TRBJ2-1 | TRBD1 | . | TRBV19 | TGTGCCAGTAGGACAGGGGGCGGAGGGGGCAATGAGCAGTTCTTC | CASRTGGGGGNEQFF
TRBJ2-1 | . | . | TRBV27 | TGTGCCAGCAGTTTGTTGAGGGCCGGCAACTACAATGAGCAGTTCTTC | CASSLLRAGNYNEQFF
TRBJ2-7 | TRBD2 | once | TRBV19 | TGTGCCAGTAGCCGAACGGGGGGGCGGTACGAGCAGTACTTC | CASSRTGGRYEQYF
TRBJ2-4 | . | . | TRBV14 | TGTGCCAGCAGCTTACGGGGGGCTGACATTCAGTACTTC | CASSLRGADIQYF
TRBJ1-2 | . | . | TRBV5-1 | TGCGCCAGCAGCGCCGGACACTATGGCTACACCTTC | CASSAGHYGYTF
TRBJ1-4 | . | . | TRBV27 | TGTGCCAGCAGTTTAGTCGCAGGTGAAAAACTGTTTTTT | CASSLVAGEKLFF
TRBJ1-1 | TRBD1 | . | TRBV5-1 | TGCGCCAGCAGCGTACAGGGGACGAACACTGAAGCTTTCTTT | CASSVQGTNTEAFF